The rows below give T cell receptor beta chains drawn from one sample of a study of T cells in Graves' hyperthyroidism and ophthalmopathy. TCRdb re-called the multiplex PCR reads through MiXCR, storing one row per CDR3 protein. The table lists some 320,000 distinct CDR3 sequences, approximately 15% of them singletons, with 34% in the top ten. Sequencing was performed on blood. The receptors stem from a woman aged 40 to 50 with Graves' ophthalmopathy. CDR3s include the opening cysteine and the closing phenylalanine or tryptophan.

CDR3aa	v_gene	j_gene
CSVTGLGNEQFF	TRBV29-1	TRBJ2-1
CASSIGTSGSNEQFF	TRBV19	TRBJ2-1
CASSEGGRPGYGYTF	TRBV2	TRBJ1-2
CATSRAETWSSYEQYF	TRBV15	TRBJ2-7
CASSLWTSRYEQFF	TRBV7-9	TRBJ2-1
CASRLAGLYNEQFF	TRBV12-3/TRBV12-4	TRBJ2-1
CATGLAGGLGSVAKNIQYF	TRBV2	TRBJ2-4
CASSNGYGYTF	TRBV19	TRBJ1-2
CASSVDRVHTQYF	TRBV5-6	TRBJ2-3
CASSWPTGHQETQYF	TRBV5-1	TRBJ2-5
CASSWDSETQYF	TRBV28	TRBJ2-5
CADSMGLAGGLVNEQFF	TRBV2	TRBJ2-1
CASSSGQGNGGYTF	TRBV5-1	TRBJ1-2
CASSYYILGGQNSNQPQHF	TRBV6-1	TRBJ1-5
CASTRGMGSSYEQYF	TRBV27	TRBJ2-7
CASSYAGQGRFAGYTF	TRBV7-2	TRBJ1-2
CATSSSGRAGVQYF	TRBV24-1	TRBJ2-7
CASSLGGTVPEAFF	TRBV11-3	TRBJ1-1
CASSLAPADSYNSPLHF	TRBV5-1	TRBJ1-6
CATSDLYGPPSSYNEQFF	TRBV24-1	TRBJ2-1
CASSSGWDTEAFF	TRBV5-6	TRBJ1-1
CASSPRNPFGNSVETQYF	TRBV7-9	TRBJ2-5
CASSKDRNYEQYF	TRBV6-1	TRBJ2-7
CASSPRPTRDEQFF	TRBV5-5	TRBJ2-1
CASSFRGPTNAKLFF	TRBV13	TRBJ1-4
CASNPTGGAKNIQYF	TRBV6-1	TRBJ2-4
CASSPGWGNTGELFF	TRBV19	TRBJ2-2